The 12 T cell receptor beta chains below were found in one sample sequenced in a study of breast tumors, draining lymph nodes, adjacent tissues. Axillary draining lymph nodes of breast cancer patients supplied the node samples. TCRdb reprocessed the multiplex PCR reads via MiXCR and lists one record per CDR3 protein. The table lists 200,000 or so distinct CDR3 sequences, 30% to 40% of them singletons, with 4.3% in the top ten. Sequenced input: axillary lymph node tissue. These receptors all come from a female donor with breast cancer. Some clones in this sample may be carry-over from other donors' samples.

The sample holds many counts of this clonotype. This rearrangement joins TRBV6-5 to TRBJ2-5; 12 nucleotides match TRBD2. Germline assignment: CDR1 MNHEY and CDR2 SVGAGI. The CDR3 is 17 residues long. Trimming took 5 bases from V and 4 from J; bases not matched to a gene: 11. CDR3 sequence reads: CASSSGTSGPGIETQYF. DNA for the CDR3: TGTGCCAGCAGTAGCGGGACTAGCGGGCCCGGGATAGAGACCCAGTACTTC.

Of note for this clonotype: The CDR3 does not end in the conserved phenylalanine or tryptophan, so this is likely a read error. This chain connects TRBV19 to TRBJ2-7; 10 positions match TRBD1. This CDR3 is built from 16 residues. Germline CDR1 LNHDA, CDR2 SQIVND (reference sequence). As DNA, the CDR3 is TGCGCCAGTAGTACCCCGACAGGGGGCTTCGCCTACGAGCAGTACTCC. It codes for CASSTPTGGFAYEQYS.

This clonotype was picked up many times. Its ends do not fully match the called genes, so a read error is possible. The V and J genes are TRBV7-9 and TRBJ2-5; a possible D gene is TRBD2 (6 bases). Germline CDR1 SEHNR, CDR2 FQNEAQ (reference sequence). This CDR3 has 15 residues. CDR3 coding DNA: TGTGCCAGCAGCTTATCGGGGGTGGTAGGTGAGACCCAGCACTTC. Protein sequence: CASSLSGVVGETQHF. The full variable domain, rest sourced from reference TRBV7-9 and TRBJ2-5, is DTGVSQNPRHKITKRGQNVTFRCDPISEHNRLYWYRQTLGQGPEFLTYFQNEAQLEKSRLLSDRFSAERPKGSFSTLEIQRTEQGDSAMYLCASSLSGVVGETQHFGPGTRLLVL.

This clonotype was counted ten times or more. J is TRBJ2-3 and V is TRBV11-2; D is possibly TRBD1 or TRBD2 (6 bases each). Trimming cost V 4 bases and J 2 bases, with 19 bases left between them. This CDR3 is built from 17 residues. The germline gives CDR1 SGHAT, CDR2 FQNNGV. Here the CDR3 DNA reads TGTGCCAGCAGCTCCGTAAGGGGGGACTTCCTCACAGATACGCAGTATTTT. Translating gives CASSSVRGDFLTDTQYF.

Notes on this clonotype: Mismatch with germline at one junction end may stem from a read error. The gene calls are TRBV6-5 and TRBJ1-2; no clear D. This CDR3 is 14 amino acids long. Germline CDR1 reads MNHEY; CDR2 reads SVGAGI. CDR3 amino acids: CASSPGRAAYSYTF. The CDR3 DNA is TGTGCCAGCAGTCCAGGACGGGCCGCCTATAGCTACACCTTC.

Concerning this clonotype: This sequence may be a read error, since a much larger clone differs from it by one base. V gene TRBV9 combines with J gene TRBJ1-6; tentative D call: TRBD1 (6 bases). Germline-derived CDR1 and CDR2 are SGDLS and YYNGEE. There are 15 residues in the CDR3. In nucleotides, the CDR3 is TGTGCCAGCAGCGGGTTCGGGGGCGTTAATTCACCCCCCCACTTT. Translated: CASSGFGGVNSPPHF.

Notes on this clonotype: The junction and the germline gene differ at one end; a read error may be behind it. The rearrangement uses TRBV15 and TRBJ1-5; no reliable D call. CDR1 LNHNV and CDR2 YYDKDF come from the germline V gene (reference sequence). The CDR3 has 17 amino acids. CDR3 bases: TGTGCCACCAGCAGAGTGAGGGTGCGGAGGCAAGATCACCCCCAGCATTTT. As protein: CATSRVRVRRQDHPQHF.

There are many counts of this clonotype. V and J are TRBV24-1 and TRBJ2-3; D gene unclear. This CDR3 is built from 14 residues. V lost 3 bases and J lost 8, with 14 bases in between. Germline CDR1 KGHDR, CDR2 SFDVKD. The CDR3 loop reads CATSDPGPPGTQYF. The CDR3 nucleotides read TGTGCCACCAGTGATCCTGGACCCCCAGGTACGCAGTATTTT.

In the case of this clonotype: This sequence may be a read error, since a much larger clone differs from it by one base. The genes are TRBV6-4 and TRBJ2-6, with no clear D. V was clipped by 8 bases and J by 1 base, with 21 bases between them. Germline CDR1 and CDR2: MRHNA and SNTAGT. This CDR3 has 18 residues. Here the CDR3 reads CASRFGFSRFSGANVLTF. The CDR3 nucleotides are TGTGCCAGCCGTTTTGGGTTTTCCCGTTTTTCTGGGGCCAACGTCCTGACTTTC.

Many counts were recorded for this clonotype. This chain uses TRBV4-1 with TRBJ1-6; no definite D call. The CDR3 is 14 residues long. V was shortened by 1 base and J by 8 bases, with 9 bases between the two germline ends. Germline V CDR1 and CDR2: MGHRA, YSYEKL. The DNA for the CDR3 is TGCGCCAGCAGCCAAGGCCCGAGGGATTCACCCCTCCACTTT. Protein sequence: CASSQGPRDSPLHF.

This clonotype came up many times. The CDR3 DNA reads as TGTGCCAGCAGCCCCCAGTACACCGGGGAGCTGTTTTTT. It specifies CASSPQYTGELFF. This chain uses TRBV3-1 with TRBJ2-2; no definite D call. V was trimmed by 4 bases and J by 3 bases, leaving 6 bases between them. The CDR3 has 13 amino acids. CDR1 is LGHDT and CDR2 is YNNKEL in the germline V gene (reference sequence).

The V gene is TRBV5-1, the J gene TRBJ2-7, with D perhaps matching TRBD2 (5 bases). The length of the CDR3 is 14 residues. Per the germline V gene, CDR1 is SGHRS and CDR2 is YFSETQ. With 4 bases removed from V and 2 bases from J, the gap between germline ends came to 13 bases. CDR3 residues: CASSVSRGTYEQYF. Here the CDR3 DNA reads TGCGCCAGCAGCGTGTCACGAGGGACCTACGAGCAGTACTTC.